The rows below give T cell receptor beta chains drawn from one sample of a study of T cell responses to AZD1222 COVID-19 vaccine. Only in-frame clones appear in the TCRdb table, and some are missing; sequencing was by immunoSEQ multiplex PCR. The profile shows around 150,000 clones, roughly 91% of them singletons. The source was peripheral blood, collected 28 days after the second AZD1222 dose. Receptors were obtained from an adult who received the AZD1222 COVID-19 vaccine. The CDR3 runs from the conserved cysteine through the conserved F or W. Fields, in order: clone size, J gene, V gene, D gene, CDR3 protein, CDR3 DNA. D genes are given only for firm matches. Some rows mark clone size as missing; the rest say once, few, many or name a class of expanded clone.

clone size: NA
J gene: TRBJ1-3
V gene: TRBV6-1
D gene: TRBD1
CDR3 protein: CASSEWAGGRNTIYF
CDR3 DNA: TGTGCCAGCAGTGAATGGGCAGGGGGAAGAAACACCATATATTTT

clone size: NA
J gene: TRBJ1-4
V gene: TRBV19
D gene: NA
CDR3 protein: CATRVGTGEKLFF
CDR3 DNA: TGTGCCACTCGCGTAGGTACGGGCGAAAAACTGTTTTTT

clone size: NA
J gene: TRBJ2-1
V gene: TRBV15
D gene: NA
CDR3 protein: CATSRVMEWDEQFF
CDR3 DNA: TGTGCCACCAGCAGAGTAATGGAATGGGATGAGCAGTTCTTC

clone size: NA
J gene: TRBJ1-4
V gene: TRBV19
D gene: NA
CDR3 protein: CASSTNRQKPFF
CDR3 DNA: TGTGCCAGTAGTACAAACCGACAGAAACCCTTTTTT

clone size: NA
J gene: TRBJ2-6
V gene: TRBV19
D gene: NA
CDR3 protein: CASTQRSGANVLTF
CDR3 DNA: TGTGCCAGTACCCAGCGCTCTGGGGCCAACGTCCTGACTTTC

clone size: NA
J gene: TRBJ1-2
V gene: TRBV5-1
D gene: NA
CDR3 protein: CASSLYGNYGYTF
CDR3 DNA: TGCGCCAGCAGCTTGTACGGTAACTATGGCTACACCTTC

clone size: NA
J gene: TRBJ1-2
V gene: TRBV19
D gene: NA
CDR3 protein: CASSSQGRYGYTF
CDR3 DNA: TGTGCCAGTAGTTCGCAGGGAAGGTATGGCTACACCTTC

clone size: NA
J gene: TRBJ1-5
V gene: TRBV9
D gene: NA
CDR3 protein: CASSVSGGSQPQHF
CDR3 DNA: TGTGCCAGCAGCGTATCGGGGGGGAGTCAGCCCCAGCATTTT

clone size: NA
J gene: TRBJ2-3
V gene: TRBV24-1
D gene: NA
CDR3 protein: CATSDFIGGTDTQYF
CDR3 DNA: TGTGCCACCAGTGATTTTATAGGGGGGACAGATACGCAGTATTTT

clone size: NA
J gene: TRBJ1-2
V gene: TRBV9
D gene: NA
CDR3 protein: CASRQGGYGYTF
CDR3 DNA: TGTGCCAGCAGACAGGGTGGCTATGGCTACACCTTC

clone size: once
J gene: TRBJ1-1
V gene: TRBV7-9
D gene: NA
CDR3 protein: CASSLQFSLEAFF
CDR3 DNA: TGTGCCAGCAGCTTACAGTTTAGCCTTGAAGCTTTCTTT

clone size: NA
J gene: TRBJ1-2
V gene: TRBV7-9
D gene: NA
CDR3 protein: CASSSTSLGRGNYGYTF
CDR3 DNA: TGTGCCAGCAGCTCAACTTCCCTTGGCAGGGGCAACTATGGCTACACCTTC

clone size: once
J gene: TRBJ1-5
V gene: TRBV3-1/TRBV3-2
D gene: NA
CDR3 protein: CASSQDRRVNQPQHF
CDR3 DNA: TGTGCCAGCAGCCAAGATAGGAGGGTTAATCAGCCCCAGCATTTT

clone size: NA
J gene: TRBJ2-1
V gene: TRBV11-2
D gene: TRBD2
CDR3 protein: CASSLGGGSSYNEQFF
CDR3 DNA: TGTGCCAGCAGCTTAGGAGGCGGGAGCTCCTACAATGAGCAGTTCTTC

clone size: NA
J gene: TRBJ1-6
V gene: TRBV13
D gene: NA
CDR3 protein: CASSLMQGNSPLHF
CDR3 DNA: TGTGCCAGCAGCCTCATGCAGGGAAATTCACCCCTCCACTTT

clone size: NA
J gene: TRBJ2-7
V gene: TRBV18
D gene: NA
CDR3 protein: CASSHGVHEQYF
CDR3 DNA: TGTGCCAGCTCTCACGGGGTCCACGAGCAGTACTTC

clone size: NA
J gene: TRBJ2-1
V gene: TRBV5-1
D gene: NA
CDR3 protein: CASSLGTGNNEQFF
CDR3 DNA: TGCGCCAGCAGCCTAGGGACGGGAAACAATGAGCAGTTCTTC

clone size: once
J gene: TRBJ2-1
V gene: TRBV12-3/TRBV12-4
D gene: NA
CDR3 protein: CASRYKNEQFF
CDR3 DNA: TGTGCCAGCAGATATAAGAATGAGCAGTTCTTC

clone size: few
J gene: TRBJ1-1
V gene: TRBV6-5
D gene: NA
CDR3 protein: CASSYHGEGTEAFF
CDR3 DNA: TGTGCCAGCAGTTACCACGGAGAGGGCACTGAAGCTTTCTTT

clone size: NA
J gene: TRBJ2-1
V gene: TRBV2
D gene: TRBD2
CDR3 protein: CASRGGTSDGGEQFF
CDR3 DNA: TGTGCCAGCAGGGGCGGGACTAGCGATGGCGGTGAGCAGTTCTTC

clone size: NA
J gene: TRBJ1-1
V gene: TRBV9
D gene: NA
CDR3 protein: CASSTLPGNTEAFF
CDR3 DNA: TGTGCCAGCAGCACCCTCCCAGGGAACACTGAAGCTTTCTTT

clone size: NA
J gene: TRBJ2-1
V gene: TRBV11-1
D gene: TRBD2
CDR3 protein: CASSSRAGGSYNEQFF
CDR3 DNA: TGTGCCAGCAGCTCGCGGGCGGGGGGCTCCTACAATGAGCAGTTCTTC

clone size: once
J gene: TRBJ1-2
V gene: TRBV11-2
D gene: NA
CDR3 protein: CASSLIGGTGGYTF
CDR3 DNA: TGTGCCAGCAGCTTAATCGGGGGAACGGGTGGCTACACCTTC

clone size: NA
J gene: TRBJ2-1
V gene: TRBV29-1
D gene: NA
CDR3 protein: CSALGDSDIF
CDR3 DNA: TGCAGCGCCTTGGGGGACTCCGACATCTTC

clone size: NA
J gene: TRBJ1-6
V gene: TRBV7-2
D gene: TRBD1
CDR3 protein: CASSLGWDRANSPLHF
CDR3 DNA: TGTGCCAGCAGCTTAGGTTGGGACAGGGCTAATTCACCCCTCCACTTT

clone size: NA
J gene: TRBJ2-7
V gene: TRBV4-1
D gene: TRBD2
CDR3 protein: CASSQNFGGGREQYF
CDR3 DNA: TGCGCCAGCAGCCAAAACTTCGGGGGGGGACGGGAGCAGTACTTC

clone size: NA
J gene: TRBJ2-2
V gene: TRBV27
D gene: NA
CDR3 protein: CASSPQGTGELFF
CDR3 DNA: TGTGCCAGCAGTCCCCAGGGTACTGGGGAGCTGTTTTTT

clone size: NA
J gene: TRBJ2-1
V gene: TRBV2
D gene: NA
CDR3 protein: CASSEIAGLYNEQFF
CDR3 DNA: TGTGCCAGCAGTGAAATTGCGGGACTGTACAATGAGCAGTTCTTC

clone size: NA
J gene: TRBJ1-3
V gene: TRBV5-6
D gene: TRBD1
CDR3 protein: CASSFDRVAGNTIYF
CDR3 DNA: TGTGCCAGCAGTTTTGACAGGGTAGCTGGAAACACCATATATTTT

clone size: NA
J gene: TRBJ2-5
V gene: TRBV3-1/TRBV3-2
D gene: TRBD2
CDR3 protein: CASERKREGPRETQYF
CDR3 DNA: TGTGCCAGCGAGAGAAAGCGGGAGGGCCCTCGTGAGACCCAGTACTTC

clone size: NA
J gene: TRBJ1-1
V gene: TRBV20-1
D gene: NA
CDR3 protein: CSASPGRVGQNTEAFF
CDR3 DNA: TGCAGTGCTAGTCCGGGCAGGGTGGGCCAGAACACTGAAGCTTTCTTT

clone size: NA
J gene: TRBJ1-5
V gene: TRBV5-6
D gene: NA
CDR3 protein: CASSLRAQPQHF
CDR3 DNA: TGTGCCAGCAGCCTCAGGGCTCAGCCCCAGCATTTT

clone size: NA
J gene: TRBJ1-4
V gene: TRBV5-1
D gene: NA
CDR3 protein: CASSSIGATNEKLFF
CDR3 DNA: TGCGCCAGCAGCTCGATAGGAGCAACTAATGAAAAACTGTTTTTT

clone size: NA
J gene: TRBJ2-1
V gene: TRBV7-3
D gene: NA
CDR3 protein: CASSLTSRAGFSYNEQFF
CDR3 DNA: TGTGCCAGCAGCTTAACGTCTAGGGCGGGATTCTCCTACAATGAGCAGTTCTTC

clone size: NA
J gene: TRBJ1-5
V gene: TRBV12-5
D gene: NA
CDR3 protein: CASGLEQAQHF
CDR3 DNA: TGTGCTAGTGGTTTGGAACAGGCCCAGCATTTT

clone size: once
J gene: TRBJ2-7
V gene: TRBV6-5
D gene: NA
CDR3 protein: CASSYSQGGISYEQYF
CDR3 DNA: TGTGCCAGCAGTTACTCACAGGGTGGAATCTCCTACGAGCAGTACTTC

clone size: NA
J gene: TRBJ1-5
V gene: TRBV13
D gene: NA
CDR3 protein: CASSKGRGSDQPQHF
CDR3 DNA: TGTGCCAGCAGCAAAGGGCGGGGATCGGACCAGCCCCAGCATTTT

clone size: few
J gene: TRBJ1-3
V gene: TRBV3-1/TRBV3-2
D gene: NA
CDR3 protein: CASRDSGNTIYF
CDR3 DNA: TGTGCCAGCCGGGACTCCGGAAACACCATATATTTT

clone size: NA
J gene: TRBJ1-3
V gene: TRBV30
D gene: NA
CDR3 protein: CAWSLKRRGTGNTIYF
CDR3 DNA: TGTGCCTGGAGTCTAAAAAGGAGGGGCACTGGAAACACCATATATTTT

clone size: NA
J gene: TRBJ2-1
V gene: TRBV7-8
D gene: TRBD2
CDR3 protein: CASSQRVDLGLAGGNEQFF
CDR3 DNA: TGTGCCAGCAGCCAAAGGGTCGACCTCGGACTAGCGGGAGGAAATGAGCAGTTCTTC

clone size: NA
J gene: TRBJ1-1
V gene: TRBV10-3
D gene: NA
CDR3 protein: CAISESGKVGTEAFF
CDR3 DNA: TGTGCCATCAGTGAGTCCGGGAAAGTGGGGACTGAAGCTTTCTTT

clone size: NA
J gene: TRBJ1-1
V gene: TRBV7-2
D gene: NA
CDR3 protein: CASSFTTGGYTEAFF
CDR3 DNA: TGTGCCAGCAGCTTTACGACAGGAGGTTACACTGAAGCTTTCTTT

clone size: once
J gene: TRBJ2-7
V gene: TRBV29-1
D gene: NA
CDR3 protein: CSVEDHRLPRKEEQYF
CDR3 DNA: TGCAGCGTTGAAGATCATAGGCTGCCCAGAAAAGAGGAGCAGTACTTC

clone size: NA
J gene: TRBJ1-6
V gene: TRBV3-1/TRBV3-2
D gene: TRBD1
CDR3 protein: CASSPTTGGTSPLHF
CDR3 DNA: TGTGCCAGCAGCCCGACCACAGGGGGCACTTCACCCCTCCACTTT